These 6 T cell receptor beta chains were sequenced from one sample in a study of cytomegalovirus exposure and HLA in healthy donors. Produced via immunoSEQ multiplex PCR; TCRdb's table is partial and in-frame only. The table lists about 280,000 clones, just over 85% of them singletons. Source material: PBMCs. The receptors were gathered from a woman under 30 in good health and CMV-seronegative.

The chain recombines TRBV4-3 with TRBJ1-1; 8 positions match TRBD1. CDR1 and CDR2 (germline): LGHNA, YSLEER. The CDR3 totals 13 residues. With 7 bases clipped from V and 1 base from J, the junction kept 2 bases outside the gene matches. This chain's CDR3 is CASTGTGNTEAFF. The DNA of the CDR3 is TGCGCCAGCACCGGGACAGGGAACACTGAAGCTTTCTTT.

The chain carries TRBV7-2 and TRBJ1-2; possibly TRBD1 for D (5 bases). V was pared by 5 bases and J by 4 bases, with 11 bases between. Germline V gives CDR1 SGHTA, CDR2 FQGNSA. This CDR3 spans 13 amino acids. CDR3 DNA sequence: TGTGCCAGCAGCCGCGACAGAGTCTATGGCTACACCTTC. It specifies CASSRDRVYGYTF.

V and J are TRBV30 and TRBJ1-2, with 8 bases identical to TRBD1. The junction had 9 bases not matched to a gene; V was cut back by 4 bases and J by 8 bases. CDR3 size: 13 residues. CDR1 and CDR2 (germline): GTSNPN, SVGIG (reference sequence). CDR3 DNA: TGTGCCTGGAACCAGGGGGCATTGGGGGGCTACACCTTC. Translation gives CAWNQGALGGYTF.

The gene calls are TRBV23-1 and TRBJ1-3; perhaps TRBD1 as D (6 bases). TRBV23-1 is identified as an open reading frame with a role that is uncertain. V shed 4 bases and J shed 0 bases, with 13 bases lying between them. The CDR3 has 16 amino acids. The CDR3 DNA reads TGCGCCAGCAGTCCCACCGACAGGAACTCTGGAAACACCATATATTTT. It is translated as CASSPTDRNSGNTIYF.

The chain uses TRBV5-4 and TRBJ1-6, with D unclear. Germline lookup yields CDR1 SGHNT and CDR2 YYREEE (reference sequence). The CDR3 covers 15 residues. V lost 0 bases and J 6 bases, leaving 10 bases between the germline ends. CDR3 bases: TGTGCCAGCAGCTTGGGGGCAGCTACTAATTCACCCCTCCACTTT. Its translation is CASSLGAATNSPLHF.

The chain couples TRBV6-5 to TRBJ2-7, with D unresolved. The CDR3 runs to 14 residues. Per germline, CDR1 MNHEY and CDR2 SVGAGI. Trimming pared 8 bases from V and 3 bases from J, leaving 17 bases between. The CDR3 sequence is CASSYGAPNYEQYF. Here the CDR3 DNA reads TGTGCCAGCTCCTACGGAGCGCCGAACTACGAGCAGTACTTC.